This entry describes one TCR beta chain. This entry is derived from a study of CD8 T cells in Susac syndrome. Deletions cut 4 bases from V and 0 bases from J, with 10 bases between. This CDR3 spans 15 amino acids. Germline V gene data show CDR1 as SQVTM and CDR2 as ANQGSEA. RNA totalling roughly 0.45 to 1 ug underwent reverse transcription with random hexamers. TCRdb re-derived calls from the immunoSEQ multiplex PCR reads in MiXCR, one entry per CDR3 protein. The table shows about 70,000 distinct CDR3 sequences, with approximately 96% occurring only once. The chain joins TRBV29-1 to TRBJ2-6; D remains unclear. What was sequenced was CD4+ T cells from PBMCs. The sequence derives from a human donor with multiple sclerosis. CDR3: CSVVLRDSGANVLTF. In DNA form, the CDR3 reads TGCAGCGTTGTTTTGAGAGACTCTGGGGCCAACGTCCTGACTTTC.